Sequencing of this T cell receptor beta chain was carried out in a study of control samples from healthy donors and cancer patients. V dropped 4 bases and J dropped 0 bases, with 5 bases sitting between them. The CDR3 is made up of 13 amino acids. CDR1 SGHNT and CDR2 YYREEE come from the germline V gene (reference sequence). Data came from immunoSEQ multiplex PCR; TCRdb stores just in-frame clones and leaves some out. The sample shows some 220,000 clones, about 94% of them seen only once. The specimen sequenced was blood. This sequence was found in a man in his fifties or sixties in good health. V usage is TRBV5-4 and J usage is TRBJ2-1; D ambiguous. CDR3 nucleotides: TGTGCCAGCAGCCGGACCTCCTACAATGAGCAGTTCTTC. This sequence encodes CASSRTSYNEQFF.